The entry below describes one T cell receptor beta chain. What antigen it recognizes has not been identified. Base qualities are not recorded, but no much larger clone differs from it by a single base. The cysteine opens and the phenylalanine closes a CDR3 of 17 amino acids. Only the CDR3 part of the read is kept: 51 bases, read in frame from the first base. The V end loses 1 base and the J end loses 3 bases, and a stretch of 22 bases separates them. CDR1 and CDR2 were assigned from the germline V gene (reference sequence) as DFQATT and SNEGSKA. Instrument used: Illumina HiSeq 1500. Using fastp at Q25 and MiXCR, TCRdb reprocessed the public reads and kept productive beta chains. One record per CDR3 amino acid sequence lists the most common genes and DNA. The sample profile shows 200,000 to 250,000 distinct CDR3 sequences; around 6.4% of them were found once. The ten largest clones add up to about 6% of the sample.

This entry belongs to a study of T cell repertoires in cytomegalovirus infection (dated by TCRdb to the late 2010s). Regarding the complete study: Donor HLA type was relevant to the analysis, because carriage of CMV infection together with the matching HLA type was indicated by public TCR beta signatures. Here is what the overall study found, with its caveats: In both this cohort and an independent cohort of more than 350 donors, the cumulative frequency of public TCR beta family members distinguished carriers of CMV infection plus the relevant HLA type. The ex vivo response was dominated by HLA-C-restricted CMV-specific TCR beta clonotypes, which also provided the single most frequent clonotype in two of eight donors.

This clonotype was obtained from a human donor in good health (CMV status not recorded). Some clones in this sample may be carry-over from other donors' samples. The sequencing sample was made of PBMCs. The V and J segments used are TRBV20-1 and TRBJ2-7; a tentative D call is TRBD1 (6 bases match). The CDR3 has the sequence CSARVKLDRTIIYEQYF. The DNA sequence reads TGCAGTGCTAGAGTCAAGCTCGACAGGACGATCATCTACGAGCAGTACTTC.